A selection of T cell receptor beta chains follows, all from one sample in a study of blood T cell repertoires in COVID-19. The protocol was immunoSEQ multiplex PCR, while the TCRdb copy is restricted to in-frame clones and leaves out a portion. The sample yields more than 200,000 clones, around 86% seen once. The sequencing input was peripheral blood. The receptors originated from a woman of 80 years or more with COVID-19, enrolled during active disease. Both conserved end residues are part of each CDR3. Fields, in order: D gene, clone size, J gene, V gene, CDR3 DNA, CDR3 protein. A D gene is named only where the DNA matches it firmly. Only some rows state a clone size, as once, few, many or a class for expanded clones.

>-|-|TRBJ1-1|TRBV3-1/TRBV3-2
TGTGCCAGCAGCTCGCAGGGGATCACTGAAGCTTTCTTT
CASSSQGITEAFF
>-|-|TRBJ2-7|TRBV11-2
TGTGCCAGCAGGACATTTGAGGGTAGGAACGAGCAGTACTTC
CASRTFEGRNEQYF
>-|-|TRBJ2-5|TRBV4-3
TGCGCCAGCAGCCAAGAAAGAGCGGCAAAAGAGACCCAGTACTTC
CASSQERAAKETQYF
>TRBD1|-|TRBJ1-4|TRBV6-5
TGTGCCAGCACAACGGGGACAGGGTATGAAAAACTGTTTTTT
CASTTGTGYEKLFF
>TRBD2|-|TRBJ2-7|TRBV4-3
TGCGCCAGCAGCCAAGGGGCGGCTAGCGGGCCCTACGAGCAGTACTTC
CASSQGAASGPYEQYF
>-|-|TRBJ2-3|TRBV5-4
TGTGCCAGCAGCCCCTCGGGGGATACGCAGTATTTT
CASSPSGDTQYF
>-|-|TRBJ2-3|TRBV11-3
TGTGCCAGCAGCTTAGGGCGGAGCACAGATACGCAGTATTTT
CASSLGRSTDTQYF
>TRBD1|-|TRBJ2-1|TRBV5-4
TGTGCCAGCAGCTTGGTGGGACAGGGGGCAGAGAATGAGCAGTTCTTC
CASSLVGQGAENEQFF
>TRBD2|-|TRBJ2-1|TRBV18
TGTGCCAGCTCACCTCCAGGACTAGCGGGGGGGCCGGATGAGCAGTTCTTC
CASSPPGLAGGPDEQFF
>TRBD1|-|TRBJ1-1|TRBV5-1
TGCGCCAGCAGGCCCGGGACAGGGAACACTGAAGCTTTCTTT
CASRPGTGNTEAFF
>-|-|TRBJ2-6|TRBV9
TGTGCCAGCAGCCATACAGGGTTTGGGGCCAACGTCCTGACTTTC
CASSHTGFGANVLTF
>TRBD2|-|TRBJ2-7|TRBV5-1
TGCGCCAGCAGCGTTGAGGCGGGACTAGCATCCTACGAGCAGTACTTC
CASSVEAGLASYEQYF
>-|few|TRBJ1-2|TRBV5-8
TGTGCCAGCAGGCACGGGGGAAAAGGCTATGGCTACACCTTC
CASRHGGKGYGYTF
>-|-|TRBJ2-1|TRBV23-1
TGCGCCAGCACACGGGGAGACCCCGGAGAAGAGCAGTTCTTC
CASTRGDPGEEQFF
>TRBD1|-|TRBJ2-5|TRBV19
TGTGCCAGTAGTAGGGACAGGGGAGAGACCCAGTACTTC
CASSRDRGETQYF
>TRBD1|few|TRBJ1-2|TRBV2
TGTGCCAGCAGCCGACAGGGTCTTAACCTCATTGGCTACACCTTC
CASSRQGLNLIGYTF
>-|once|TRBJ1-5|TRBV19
TGTGCCAGTAATGGGCAGGGAAATATCAATCAGCCCCAGCATTTT
CASNGQGNINQPQHF
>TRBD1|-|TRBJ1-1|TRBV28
TGTGCCAGCAGTTTATTAGGGACAGGGCTCACTGAAGCTTTCTTT
CASSLLGTGLTEAFF
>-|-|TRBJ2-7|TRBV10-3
TGTGCCATCAGTGAGGAGGCAGGTAGGGGAGGGTACTTC
CAISEEAGRGGYF
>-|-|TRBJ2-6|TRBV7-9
TGTGCCAGCAGCCCCTGGGTAGCAACTTTCTCTGGGGCCAACGTCCTGACTTTC
CASSPWVATFSGANVLTF
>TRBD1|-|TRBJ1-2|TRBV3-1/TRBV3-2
TGTGCCAGCAGACCCGACAGGGGCCTAAGGTCTAACTATGGCTACACCTTC
CASRPDRGLRSNYGYTF
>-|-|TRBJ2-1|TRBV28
TGTGCCAGCAGTTTACGGGGGACCCTACTCCAGGGGGACAATGAGCAGTTCTTC
CASSLRGTLLQGDNEQFF
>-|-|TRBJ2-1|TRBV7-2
TGTGCCAGCAGCTCTGAGGGGAGGATGAATGAGCAGTTCTTC
CASSSEGRMNEQFF
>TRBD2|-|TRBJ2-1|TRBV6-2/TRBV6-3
TGTGCCAGCAGCGGGACTAGCGGCTCCTACAATGAGCAGTTCTTC
CASSGTSGSYNEQFF
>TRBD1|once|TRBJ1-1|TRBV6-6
TGTGCCAGCAGTTTCCCGACAGGGCGCCCTAACACTGAAGCTTTCTTT
CASSFPTGRPNTEAFF
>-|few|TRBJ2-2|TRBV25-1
TGTGCCAGCAGCGAGAGCGGACGACCCGGGGAGCTGTTTTTT
CASSESGRPGELFF
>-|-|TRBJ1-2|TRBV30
TGTGCCTGGAGTGGGGAAGGGAGTGCTAACTATGGCTACACCTTC
CAWSGEGSANYGYTF
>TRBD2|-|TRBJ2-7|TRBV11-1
TGTGCCAGCAGCCGGCAGGGAGGGTCCTACGAGCAGTACTTC
CASSRQGGSYEQYF